The 5 T cell receptor beta chains below all came from one sample that was sequenced in a study of patients and donors after allogeneic stem cell transplantation (dated by TCRdb to about 2020). The library was built by means of RT-PCR. Data came from a NextSeq 550. Through fastp at Q25 and MiXCR, TCRdb rebuilt clones from the public reads, retaining in-frame beta chains. Every CDR3 protein is listed once, alongside the most common genes and DNA of its rows. Across this sample there are about a million distinct CDR3 sequences, with about a sixth seen only once. The top ten hold 5% to 6.5% of the sample. The sequencing sample was made of blood, either unsorted or a sorted T cell fraction (not recorded which). Source of these receptors: a human donor who was either an allogeneic HSCT recipient or a stem cell or donor lymphocyte infusion donor (not recorded which). It is not recorded whose cells these are; they may come from a transplant donor.

This clonotype turned up a few times. This chain links TRBV10-3 with TRBJ2-1, with 8 bases aligning to TRBD2. The germline V gene encodes CDR1 ENHRY and CDR2 SYGVKD. The CDR3 has 15 residues. The V gene end was trimmed by 5 bases and the J gene end by 8 bases; junction bases not matched to a gene: 11. CDR3 nucleotides: TGTGCCATCAGTACGACTAGCGCGCTCTCGTATGAGCAGTTCTTC. This gives the protein CAISTTSALSYEQFF.

This chain links TRBV24-1 with TRBJ2-2; 9 nucleotides match TRBD1. The CDR3 is made up of 16 amino acids. The ends lost 1 base at V and 6 bases at J; junction bases unmatched: 5. Germline V gene sequence: CDR1 KGHDR, CDR2 SFDVKD. The CDR3 sequence is CATSDFRDRDAGELFF. The CDR3 DNA follows: TGTGCCACCAGTGATTTCAGGGACAGGGACGCCGGGGAGCTGTTTTTT.

This clonotype has ten or more counts. The chain is built from TRBV5-1 and TRBJ1-2; D call uncertain. Between the trimmed V and J ends, which lost 4 bases and 0 bases, there was a span of 10 bases. The CDR3 consists of 14 residues. Germline V gives CDR1 SGHRS, CDR2 YFSETQ. CDR3: CASSGRTANYGYTF. DNA for the CDR3: TGCGCCAGCAGCGGACGGACGGCTAACTATGGCTACACCTTC.

This rearrangement joins TRBV6-1 to TRBJ2-1, with 8 positions matching TRBD2. This CDR3 is built from 16 residues. Germline trimming cut 5 bases from V and 7 bases from J; bases unmatched to any gene: 13. Germline CDR1 is MNHNS and CDR2 is SASEGT. The CDR3 protein is CASSQTSGKMINEQFF. The CDR3 nucleotides read TGTGCCAGCAGTCAAACTAGCGGAAAAATGATAAATGAGCAGTTCTTC.

This clonotype was seen more than once but under ten times. The rearrangement links TRBV5-1 to TRBJ2-2; 7 nucleotides match TRBD2. CDR1 and CDR2 from the germline V gene are SGHRS and YFSETQ. V dropped 4 bases and J dropped 6; count of bases not matched to a gene: 3. This CDR3 spans 13 amino acids. CDR3 nucleotide sequence: TGCGCCAGCAGCGGACTAGGGTCCGGGGAGCTGTTTTTT. Its translation: CASSGLGSGELFF.